The sample holds a few counts of the clone carrying this TCR beta chain. This sample is drawn from a study of OX40 agonist ivuxolimab in advanced cancers. Across the study: The eligibility criteria allowed prior anti-PD-1, anti-PD-L1 or anti-CTLA-4 therapy, and around 40% had some. Partial responses were achieved by three patients, of whom one had hepatocellular carcinoma and two had cutaneous melanoma.

The CDR3 is 16 amino acids. V gave up 3 bases and J gave up 0 bases, with 15 bases separating them. Germline lookup yields CDR1 SGHNT and CDR2 YYREEE (reference sequence). Sequencing used immunoSEQ multiplex PCR; TCRdb keeps in-frame clones, though not all of them. The sample has tens of thousands of clones, 85% seen once. The clonotype comes from an adult with an advanced solid tumor such as melanoma, head and neck, liver or kidney cancer. Sequencing was performed on CD4+ or CD8+ T cells sorted from blood, taken in a trial of the OX40 agonist ivuxolimab. The gene calls are TRBV5-4 and TRBJ1-2; D not certain. The CDR3 spells CASSSGRGFSNYGYTF. Written as DNA, the CDR3 is TGTGCCAGCAGCTCAGGCCGGGGATTTTCTAACTATGGCTACACCTTC.